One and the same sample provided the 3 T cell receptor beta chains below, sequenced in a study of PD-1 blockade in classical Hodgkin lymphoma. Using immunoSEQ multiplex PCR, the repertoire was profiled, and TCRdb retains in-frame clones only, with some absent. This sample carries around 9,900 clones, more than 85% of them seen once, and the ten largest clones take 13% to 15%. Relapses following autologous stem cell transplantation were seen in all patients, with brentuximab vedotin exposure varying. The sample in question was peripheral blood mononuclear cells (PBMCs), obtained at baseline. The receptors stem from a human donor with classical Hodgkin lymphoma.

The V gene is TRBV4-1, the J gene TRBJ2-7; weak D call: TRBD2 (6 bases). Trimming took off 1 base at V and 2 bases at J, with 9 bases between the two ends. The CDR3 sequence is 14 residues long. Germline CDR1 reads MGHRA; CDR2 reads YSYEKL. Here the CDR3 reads CASSQGLGPYEQYF. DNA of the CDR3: TGCGCCAGCAGCCAAGGACTAGGCCCCTACGAGCAGTACTTC.

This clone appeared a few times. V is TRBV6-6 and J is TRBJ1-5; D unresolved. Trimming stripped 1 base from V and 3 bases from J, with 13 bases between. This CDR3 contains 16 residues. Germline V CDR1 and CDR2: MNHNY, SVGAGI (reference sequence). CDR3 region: CASSYWYSAANQPQHF. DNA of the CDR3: TGTGCCAGCAGTTACTGGTACAGCGCCGCCAATCAGCCCCAGCATTTT.

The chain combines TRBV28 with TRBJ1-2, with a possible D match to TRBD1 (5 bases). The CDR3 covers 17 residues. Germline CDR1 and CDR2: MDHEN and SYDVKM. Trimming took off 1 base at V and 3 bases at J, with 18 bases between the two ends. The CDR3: CASSLLPSRGGHYGYTF. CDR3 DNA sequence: TGTGCCAGCAGTTTATTGCCCTCGAGGGGAGGACACTATGGCTACACCTTC.